The clone carrying this T cell receptor (beta chain) has just a few counts. Its matching antigen is unknown. These data originate in a study of long-term antiretroviral therapy in people with HIV. Study-wide results and limits: Although diversity increased after ART, it remained lower than in transplant donor controls. Within the repertoire, clones expanded before ART were dominant at all time points. HIV repertoires spanned narrower CDR3 length ranges than controls.

This was the immunoSEQ v3.0 assay at survey level. The assay was immunoSEQ multiplex PCR, and TCRdb's table has in-frame clones only and misses some. This sample has about 39,000 clones, with 75% to 90% found just once. The TCR sequence derives from a woman between 45 and 65 years old with HIV. Specimen: unsorted PBMCs, collected 3.1 years after starting antiretroviral therapy.

As DNA, the CDR3 is TGTGCCAGCAGACCCGTGGGGGTTAGCAATCAGCCCCAGCATTTT. It specifies CASRPVGVSNQPQHF. The chain couples TRBV6-5 to TRBJ1-5; maybe TRBD1 (5 bases). V lost 6 bases and J lost 0, with 12 bases in between. This CDR3 is built from 15 residues. Germline values: CDR1 MNHEY, CDR2 SVGAGI.